A single sample is the source of the 19 T cell receptor beta chains below, sequenced in a study of early T cells in non-severe SARS-CoV-2 infection. One entry per CDR3 protein results from TCRdb running MiXCR on the 5' RACE reads. The sample lists tens of thousands of distinct CDR3 sequences, 5.5% to 7.5% occurring once. Sequencing was carried out using whole blood. These receptors were collected from an adult who was a healthcare worker with PCR-confirmed SARS-CoV-2 infection or an uninfected control (not recorded which).

This clonotype appeared many times. The chain joins TRBV6-1 to TRBJ1-2; D uncertain. With 3 bases removed from V and 7 bases from J, the gap between germline ends came to 9 bases. This CDR3 has 12 residues. Germline assignment: CDR1 MNHNS and CDR2 SASEGT. Here the CDR3 reads CASSETYGGYTF. The CDR3 DNA is TGTGCCAGCAGTGAGACATACGGTGGCTACACCTTC.

This clonotype was detected a few times. This rearrangement joins TRBV19 to TRBJ1-5, with D hard to call. Germline V gene sequence: CDR1 LNHDA, CDR2 SQIVND (reference sequence). This CDR3 has 13 amino acids. V was shortened by 6 bases and J by 4 bases, with 10 bases between the two germline ends. CDR3 DNA: TGTGCCAGTAGCCTATTAGAAAATCAGCCCCAGCATTTT. This codes for CASSLLENQPQHF.

The chain links TRBV10-2 to TRBJ2-5; D remains ambiguous. The V end lost 4 bases, the J end lost 2 bases, and 11 bases lay between the germline ends. This CDR3 is built from 14 residues. Germline V gene lookup returns CDR1 WSHSY and CDR2 SAAADI. The CDR3, as DNA: TGCGCCAGCAGTGGACAAGCGATGCAAGAGACCCAGTACTTC. Its protein is CASSGQAMQETQYF.

This clonotype was detected many times. V is TRBV15 and J is TRBJ1-1; TRBD1 agrees at 8 bases. This CDR3 region has 16 residues. Germline lookup yields CDR1 LNHNV and CDR2 YYDKDF (reference sequence). The J segment lost 0 bases and the V segment lost 3 bases, leaving 6 bases of the junction unmatched. DNA of the CDR3: TGTGCCACCAGCAGTATTCGACAGGGGATGAACACTGAAGCTTTCTTT. It translates to CATSSIRQGMNTEAFF. Together with reference TRBV15 and TRBJ1-1, the CDR3 gives the full variable domain: DAMVIQNPRYQVTQFGKPVTLSCSQTLNHNVMYWYQQKSSQAPKLLFHYYDKDFNNEADTPDNFQSRRPNTSFCFLDIRSPGLGDTAMYLCATSSIRQGMNTEAFFGQGTRLTVV.

Many counts were recorded for this clonotype. The chain couples TRBV20-1 to TRBJ1-3; D gene uncertain. CDR1 and CDR2 (germline): DFQATT, SNEGSKA (reference sequence). Trimming removed 3 bases from V and 0 bases from J, with 6 bases in between. The CDR3 length is 13 residues. The CDR3 sequence: CSASPLSGNTIYF. CDR3 DNA sequence: TGCAGTGCTAGTCCCCTCTCTGGAAACACCATATATTTT.

At least ten counts were recorded for this clonotype. The V gene is TRBV28, the J gene TRBJ1-4, with unresolved D. The V end was cut by 5 bases, the J end by 0 bases, with 10 bases between. Per the germline V gene, CDR1 is MDHEN and CDR2 is SYDVKM. This CDR3 region has 15 residues. For the CDR3, the DNA is TGTGCCAGCAGTGCGTTAGATGCAACTAATGAAAAACTGTTTTTT. Protein sequence: CASSALDATNEKLFF. Combining the CDR3 with reference TRBV28 and TRBJ1-4 gives the whole variable domain DVKVTQSSRYLVKRTGEKVFLECVQDMDHENMFWYRQDPGLGLRLIYFSYDVKMKEKGDIPEGYSVSREKKERFSLILESASTNQTSMYLCASSALDATNEKLFFGSGTQLSVL.

This clonotype has at least ten counts. This chain connects TRBV29-1 to TRBJ1-1, with D perhaps TRBD1 (6 bases). The length of the CDR3 is 13 residues. CDR1 is SQVTM and CDR2 is ANQGSEA in the germline V gene. The V and J ends lost 7 bases and 4 bases respectively, with 16 bases between them. The CDR3 loop is CSAYPGASTEAFF. CDR3 in DNA: TGCAGCGCCTACCCAGGGGCTAGCACTGAAGCTTTCTTT.

This clonotype occurred many times. The rearrangement links TRBV6-6 to TRBJ2-1; 10 nucleotides align to TRBD1. The CDR3 spans 15 residues. V gave up 6 bases and J gave up 4 bases; unmatched junction bases: 6. Germline CDR1 and CDR2: MNHNY and SVGAGI (reference sequence). The CDR3: CASSAGQGLYNEQFF. As DNA, the CDR3 is TGTGCCAGCAGCGCGGGACAGGGGCTGTACAATGAGCAGTTCTTC.

This clonotype was observed many times. V and J are TRBV19 and TRBJ1-5, with TRBD1 identical over 9 bases. The CDR3 is made up of 15 amino acids. V shed 3 bases, J shed 6 bases, and the junction held 6 bases outside the gene matches. Germline V CDR1 and CDR2: LNHDA, SQIVND (reference sequence). This CDR3 is CASSMSRDRAQPQHF. CDR3 nucleotide sequence: TGTGCCAGTAGTATGTCCCGGGACAGGGCTCAGCCCCAGCATTTT.

The gene calls are TRBV7-9 and TRBJ1-1; D call uncertain. The CDR3 has 11 residues. The V end was cut by 5 bases, the J end by 5 bases, with 6 bases between. Germline loops: CDR1 SEHNR, CDR2 FQNEAQ (reference sequence). CDR3 in amino acids: CASSQTTEAFF. The CDR3 nucleotides are TGTGCCAGCAGCCAGACAACTGAAGCTTTCTTT.

In this sample, this clonotype turned up many times. J is TRBJ2-7 and V is TRBV20-1; TRBD2 matches 10 bases. The V and J ends lost 3 bases and 3 bases, in that order; junction bases with no gene match: 8. Germline assignment: CDR1 DFQATT and CDR2 SNEGSKA (reference sequence). The CDR3 extends over 15 amino acids. The DNA of the CDR3 is TGCAGTGCTAGCAACGGGCCTAGCGGGAGCTACGAGCAGTACTTC. Protein product: CSASNGPSGSYEQYF.

The V and J genes are TRBV10-3 and TRBJ1-1; TRBD1 is a possible D gene (5 bases). With 6 bases removed from V and 6 bases from J, the gap between germline ends came to 14 bases. The germline V gene has CDR1 ENHRY and CDR2 SYGVKD. The CDR3 runs 13 residues. As DNA, the CDR3 is TGTGCCATCAGCTCCGGACACGTCGCTGAAGCTTTCTTT. Translating gives CAISSGHVAEAFF.

This clonotype was detected ten times or more. The J gene is TRBJ2-7, the V gene TRBV21-1; TRBD1 was called by the table and not checked on the DNA. TRBV21-1 is flagged as a pseudogene. This CDR3 comprises 13 residues. The CDR3 DNA sequence: TGTGCCAGCAGCCCGGGTCGGGGTTGCGAGCAGTACTTC. Protein sequence: CASSPGRGCEQYF.

This clonotype has ten or more counts. V and J are TRBV6-5 and TRBJ1-1, with TRBD1 matching over 9 bases. This CDR3 spans 14 amino acids. CDR1 MNHEY and CDR2 SVGAGI come from the germline V gene. The V segment lost 6 bases and the J segment 7 bases; nucleotides outside the gene matches: 9. The DNA of the CDR3 is TGTGCCAGCAGCCCCGCCCGGGACAGGGTTGAAGCTTTCTTT. Its translation is CASSPARDRVEAFF.

As to this clonotype: A much larger clone lies a single base off, so this may be a read error. The rearrangement links TRBV6-5 to TRBJ2-5, with a possible D match to TRBD2 (5 bases). Germline CDR1 and CDR2: MNHEY and SVGAGI. V gave up 10 bases and J gave up 2 bases, with 14 bases separating them. The CDR3 contains 13 residues. The CDR3 bases are TGTGCCAACAGAGAGAGCGGACAAGAGACCCAGTACTTC. Its translation is CANRESGQETQYF.

The genes are TRBV3-1 and TRBJ2-3; D remains ambiguous. The germline V gene has CDR1 LGHDT and CDR2 YNNKEL (reference sequence). The V and J ends lost 1 base and 6 bases respectively, with 8 bases between them. The CDR3 is 13 residues long. CDR3 DNA sequence: TGTGCCAGCAGCCAAGTTCACCGGGATACGCAGTATTTT. Translation gives CASSQVHRDTQYF.

This clonotype was seen more than once but under ten times. This rearrangement joins TRBV10-1 to TRBJ2-3; 9 nucleotides align to TRBD2. The trim removed 10 bases at V and 3 bases at J, leaving 8 bases unmatched. Germline values: CDR1 WNHNN, CDR2 SYGVQD (reference sequence). The CDR3 loop spans 14 amino acids. The CDR3 region has the DNA TGCGCCACAGCGGCGGGAGGGATAACAGATACGCAGTATTTT. This translates into CATAAGGITDTQYF.

This clonotype was seen more than once but under ten times. This sequence joins TRBV9 and TRBJ2-5; unclear D gene. Trimming took 0 bases from V and 4 from J, leaving 7 bases between them. Per the germline V gene, CDR1 is SGDLS and CDR2 is YYNGEE. This CDR3 comprises 13 residues. In DNA, the CDR3 is TGTGCCAGCAGCGTAGTGCCCGCAGAGACCCAGTACTTC. Its translation: CASSVVPAETQYF.

This clonotype has a count of ten or more. The V gene is TRBV14, the J gene TRBJ2-7; 7 bases map to TRBD1. The CDR3 has 15 residues. Germline values: CDR1 SGHDN, CDR2 FVKESK. The trim removed 4 bases at V and 0 bases at J, leaving 6 bases unmatched. The CDR3 DNA sequence: TGTGCCAGCAGCCGCAACAGGGGCAACTCCTACGAGCAGTACTTC. Residues: CASSRNRGNSYEQYF.